This T cell receptor (beta chain) was sequenced during a study of tissue T cells after allogeneic stem cell transplantation. In germline, CDR1 is NNHNN, CDR2 SYGAGS (reference sequence). The CDR3 spans 14 residues. After removal of 0 bases from V and 7 bases from J, the junction contained 7 bases not matched to a gene. In this sample, this clone turned up a few times. Its antigen is not identified. The gene names given are mouse names. The sequence runs out 1 residue before the end of the CDR3; the remainder is reconstructed from the germline J gene. Profiled with immunoSEQ multiplex PCR; TCRdb holds only in-frame clones, not every one. The repertoire holds about 6,900 clones, 50% seen once, with 3.8% in the top ten. Described time point: mouse harvest day 7 after allogeneic transplant. Tail vein injection delivered 10^7 T-cell-depleted bone marrow cells and 10^6 splenic CD5+ T cells. Mice had MHC-mismatched B6 into BALB/c GVHD, sampled day 7 or 14.

General study points: Tissue-detected TCR repertoire was only partly captured by blood and spleen T cells.

The sequence derives from a female BALB/c mouse given C57BL/6 T cells with graft-versus-host disease after an allogeneic hematopoietic cell transplant. This chain uses TRBV13-2 with TRBJ2-7; 7 bases align to TRBD2. Sequenced sample: gut tissue. CDR3 DNA, as far as it was read: TGTGCCAGCGGTGATGCCGGGGGGGTATGGGAACAGTAC. Its translation: CASGDAGGVWEQY. The full CDR3 reads CASGDAGGVWEQYF.